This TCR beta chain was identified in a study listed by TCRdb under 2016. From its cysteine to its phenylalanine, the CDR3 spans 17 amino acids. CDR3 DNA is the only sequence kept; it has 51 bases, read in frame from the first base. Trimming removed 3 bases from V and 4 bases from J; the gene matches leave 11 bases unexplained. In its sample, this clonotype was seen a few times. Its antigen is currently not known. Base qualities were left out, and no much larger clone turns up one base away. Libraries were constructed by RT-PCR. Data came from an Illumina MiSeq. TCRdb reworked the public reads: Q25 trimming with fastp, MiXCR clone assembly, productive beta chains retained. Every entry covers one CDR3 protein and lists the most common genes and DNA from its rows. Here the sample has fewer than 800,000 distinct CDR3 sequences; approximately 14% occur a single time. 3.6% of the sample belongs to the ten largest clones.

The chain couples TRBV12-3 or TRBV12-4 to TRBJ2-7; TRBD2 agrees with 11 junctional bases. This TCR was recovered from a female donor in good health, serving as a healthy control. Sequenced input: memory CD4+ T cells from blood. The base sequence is TGTGCCAGCAGTTTTCGGCTAGCGGGAGGACTGGGGTACGAGCAGTACTTC. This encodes CASSFRLAGGLGYEQYF.